The source of this T cell receptor (beta chain) is a study of T-cell reconstitution after alpha-beta-depleted transplantation in children (dated by TCRdb to the mid-2010s). A note on the overall study: Using TCR repertoire profiling, the study followed T-cell immune reconstitution in a quantitative way in children after TCRalphabeta/CD19-depleted allogeneic hematopoietic cell transplantation. Broader findings and caveats from the paper: In some patients, high TCRbeta diversity at day 60 was attributed to recipient T cells and intrathymic progenitors that had survived conditioning. About two months after transplant, the apparently early recovery of alphabetaT-cell counts reportedly depended on just several hundred clones that had expanded rapidly and came from non-depleted graft cells. The frequencies of hyperexpanded clones fell over the following months, and after one year, T-cell counts and TCRbeta diversity were mostly attributed to newly produced T cells.

The time point label for this specimen denotes: day 60 (about 2 months) after transplantation. The treatment or condition label, as the study defines it: allogeneic hematopoietic cell transplantation with graft depleted of TCRalphabeta T cells and CD19 B cells. The transplant recipients were children given TCRalphabeta/CD19-depleted allogeneic hematopoietic cell grafts. Concerning this clonotype itself: Its target antigen remains unknown. Within one base of it there is no much larger clone, and no base qualities were kept.

Libraries were constructed by PCR. Sequencing took place on an Illumina HiSeq 2500. TCR libraries were prepared with molecular barcoding, using unique molecular identifiers to normalize TCRbeta repertoire quantification. Using fastp at Q25 and MiXCR, TCRdb reprocessed the public reads and kept productive beta chains. One record per CDR3 amino acid sequence lists the most common genes and DNA. This sample comprises approximately 8,200 distinct CDR3 sequences, around 30% of them detected only once. The leading ten clones occupy around 2% of the sample. The junction shows trimming of 8 bases on V and 4 bases on J, plus 23 bases between the germline ends. The germline V gene yields SNHLY for CDR1 and FYNNEI for CDR2. The CDR3 numbers 16 residues from cysteine through phenylalanine. This entry keeps only the CDR3 DNA: 48 bases, framed from base 1.

The starting material was peripheral blood, obtained 60 days after TCRalphabeta/CD19-depleted stem cell transplant. The chain is encoded by TRBV2 joined to TRBJ2-5, and possibly TRBD1, on 7 matching bases. The receptor comes from a boy under two years old who had a stem cell transplant for SCID, so the T cells may come from the graft donor. The CDR3 protein: CASPTQGGRVRETQYF. The nucleotide sequence is TGTGCCAGCCCCACCCAGGGGGGCAGAGTTCGAGAGACCCAGTACTTC.